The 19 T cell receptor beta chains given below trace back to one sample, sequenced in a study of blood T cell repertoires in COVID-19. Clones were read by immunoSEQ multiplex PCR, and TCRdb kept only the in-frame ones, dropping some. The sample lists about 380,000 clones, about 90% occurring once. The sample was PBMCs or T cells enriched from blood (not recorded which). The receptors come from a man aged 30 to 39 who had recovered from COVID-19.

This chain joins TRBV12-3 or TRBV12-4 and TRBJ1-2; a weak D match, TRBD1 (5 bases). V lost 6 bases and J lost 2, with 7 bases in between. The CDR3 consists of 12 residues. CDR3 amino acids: CASRQGNYGYTF. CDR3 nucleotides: TGTGCCAGCAGGCAGGGCAACTATGGCTACACCTTC.

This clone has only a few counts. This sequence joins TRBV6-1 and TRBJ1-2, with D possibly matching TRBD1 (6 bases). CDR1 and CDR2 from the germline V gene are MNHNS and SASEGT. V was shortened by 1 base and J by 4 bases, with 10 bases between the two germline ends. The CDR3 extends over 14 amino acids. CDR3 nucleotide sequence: TGTGCCAGCAGTGAAGAGGACAGATCCTATGGCTACACCTTC. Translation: CASSEEDRSYGYTF.

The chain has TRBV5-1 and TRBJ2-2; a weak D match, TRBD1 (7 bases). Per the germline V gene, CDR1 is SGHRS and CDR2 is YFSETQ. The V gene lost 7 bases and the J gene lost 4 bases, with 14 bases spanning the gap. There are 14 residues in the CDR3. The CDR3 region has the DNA TGCGCCAGCTCTGCGGGGACAGCCACCGGGGAGCTGTTTTTT. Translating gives CASSAGTATGELFF.

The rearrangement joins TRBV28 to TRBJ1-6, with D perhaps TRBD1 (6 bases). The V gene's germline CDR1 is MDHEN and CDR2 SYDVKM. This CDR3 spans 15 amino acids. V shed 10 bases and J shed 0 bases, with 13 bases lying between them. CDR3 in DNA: TGTGCCACGATGAGGGGGAGCTCCTATAATTCACCCCTCCACTTT. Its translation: CATMRGSSYNSPLHF.

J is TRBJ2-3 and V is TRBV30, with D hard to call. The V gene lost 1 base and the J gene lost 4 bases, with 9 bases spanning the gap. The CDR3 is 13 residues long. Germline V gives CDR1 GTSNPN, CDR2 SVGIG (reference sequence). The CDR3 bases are TGTGCCTGGAGTGGGCCAGAGGCAGATACGCAGTATTTT. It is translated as CAWSGPEADTQYF. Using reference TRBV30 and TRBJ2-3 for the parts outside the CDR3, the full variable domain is SQTIHQWPATLVQPVGSPLSLECTVEGTSNPNLYWYRQAAGRGLQLLFYSVGIGQISSEVPQNLSASRPQDRQFILSSKKLLLSDSGFYLCAWSGPEADTQYFGPGTRLTVL.

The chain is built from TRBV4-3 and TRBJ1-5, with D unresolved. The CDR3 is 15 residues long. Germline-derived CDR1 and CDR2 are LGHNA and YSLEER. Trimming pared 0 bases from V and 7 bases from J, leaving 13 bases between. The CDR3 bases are TGCGCCAGCAGCCAAGACGGAGGAGATGGGCAGCCCCAGCATTTT. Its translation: CASSQDGGDGQPQHF.

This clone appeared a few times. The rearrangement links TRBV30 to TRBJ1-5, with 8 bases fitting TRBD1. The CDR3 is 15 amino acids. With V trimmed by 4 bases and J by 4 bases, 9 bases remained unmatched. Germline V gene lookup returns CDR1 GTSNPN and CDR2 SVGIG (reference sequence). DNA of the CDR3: TGTGCCTGGAAGGGAGGGACAGGTAGAAATCAGCCCCAGCATTTT. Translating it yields CAWKGGTGRNQPQHF. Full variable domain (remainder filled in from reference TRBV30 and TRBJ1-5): SQTIHQWPATLVQPVGSPLSLECTVEGTSNPNLYWYRQAAGRGLQLLFYSVGIGQISSEVPQNLSASRPQDRQFILSSKKLLLSDSGFYLCAWKGGTGRNQPQHFGDGTRLSIL.

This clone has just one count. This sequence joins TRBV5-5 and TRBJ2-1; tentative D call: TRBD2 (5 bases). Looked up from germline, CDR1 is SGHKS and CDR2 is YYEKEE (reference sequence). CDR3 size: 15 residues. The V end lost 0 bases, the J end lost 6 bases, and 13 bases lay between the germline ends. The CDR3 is CASSLGGSGINEQFF. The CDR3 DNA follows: TGTGCCAGCAGCTTGGGAGGGTCCGGCATCAATGAGCAGTTCTTC.

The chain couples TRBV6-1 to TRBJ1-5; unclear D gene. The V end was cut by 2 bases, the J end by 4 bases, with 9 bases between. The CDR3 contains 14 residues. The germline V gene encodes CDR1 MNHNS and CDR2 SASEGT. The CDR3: CASSENEGNQPQHF. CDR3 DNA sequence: TGTGCCAGCAGTGAAAATGAGGGTAATCAGCCCCAGCATTTT.

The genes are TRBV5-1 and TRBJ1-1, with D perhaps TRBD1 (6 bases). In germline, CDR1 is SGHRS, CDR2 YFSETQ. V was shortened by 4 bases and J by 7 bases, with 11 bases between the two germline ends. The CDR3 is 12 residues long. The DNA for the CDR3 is TGCGCCAGCAGCCTGGACAGCCTTGAAGCTTTCTTT. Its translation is CASSLDSLEAFF. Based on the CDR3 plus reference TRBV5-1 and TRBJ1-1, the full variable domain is KAGVTQTPRYLIKTRGQQVTLSCSPISGHRSVSWYQQTPGQGLQFLFEYFSETQRNKGNFPGRFSGRQFSNSRSEMNVSTLELGDSALYLCASSLDSLEAFFGQGTRLTVV.

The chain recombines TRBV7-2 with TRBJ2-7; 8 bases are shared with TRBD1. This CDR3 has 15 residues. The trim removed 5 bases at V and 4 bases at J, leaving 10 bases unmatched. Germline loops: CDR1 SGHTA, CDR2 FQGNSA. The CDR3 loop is CASSLEADRAYEQYF. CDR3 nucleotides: TGTGCCAGCAGCCTAGAAGCGGACAGGGCGTACGAGCAGTACTTC. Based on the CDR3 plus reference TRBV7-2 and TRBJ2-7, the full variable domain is GAGVSQSPSNKVTEKGKDVELRCDPISGHTALYWYRQSLGQGLEFLIYFQGNSAPDKSGLPSDRFSAERTGGSVSTLTIQRTQQEDSAVYLCASSLEADRAYEQYFGPGTRLTVT.

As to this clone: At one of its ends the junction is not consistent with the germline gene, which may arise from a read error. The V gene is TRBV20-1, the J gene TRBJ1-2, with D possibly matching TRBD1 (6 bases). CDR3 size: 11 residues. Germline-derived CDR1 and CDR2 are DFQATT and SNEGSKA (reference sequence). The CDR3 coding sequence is TGCAGTGCAGAACAGGGTCAGTCCCGAACTTTC. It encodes CSAEQGQSRTF.

The DNA for the CDR3 is TGTGCCTGGAGCCTCCTCGGACAGGGCCGCAATCAGCCCCAGCATTTT. This codes for CAWSLLGQGRNQPQHF. The V call is TRBV30, the J call TRBJ1-5, with 8 bases lining up with TRBD1. The CDR3 is 16 amino acids. With 3 bases clipped from V and 2 bases from J, the junction kept 9 bases outside the gene matches. Germline assignment: CDR1 GTSNPN and CDR2 SVGIG (reference sequence).

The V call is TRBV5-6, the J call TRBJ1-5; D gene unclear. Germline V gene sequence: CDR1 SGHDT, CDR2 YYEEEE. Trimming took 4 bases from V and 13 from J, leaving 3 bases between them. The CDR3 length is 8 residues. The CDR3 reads CASSRQHF. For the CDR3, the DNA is TGTGCCAGCAGCCGTCAGCATTTT. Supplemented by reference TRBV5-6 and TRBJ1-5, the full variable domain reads DAGVTQSPTHLIKTRGQQVTLRCSPKSGHDTVSWYQQALGQGPQFIFQYYEEEERQRGNFPDRFSGHQFPNYSSELNVNALLLGDSALYLCASSRQHFGDGTRLSIL.

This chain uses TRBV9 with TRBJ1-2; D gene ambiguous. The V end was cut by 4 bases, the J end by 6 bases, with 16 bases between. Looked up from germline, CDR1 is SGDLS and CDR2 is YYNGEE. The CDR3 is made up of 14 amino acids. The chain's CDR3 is CASSPQRGMNGYTF. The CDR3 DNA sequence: TGTGCCAGCAGCCCCCAGAGAGGGATGAATGGCTACACCTTC. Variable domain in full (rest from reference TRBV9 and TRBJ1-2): DSGVTQTPKHLITATGQRVTLRCSPRSGDLSVYWYQQSLDQGLQFLIQYYNGEERAKGNILERFSAQQFPDLHSELNLSSLELGDSALYFCASSPQRGMNGYTFGSGTRLTVV.

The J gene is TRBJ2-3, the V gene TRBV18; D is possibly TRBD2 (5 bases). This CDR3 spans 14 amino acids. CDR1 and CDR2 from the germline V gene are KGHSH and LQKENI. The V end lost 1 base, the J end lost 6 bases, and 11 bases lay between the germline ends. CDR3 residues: CASSPLAGSDTQYF. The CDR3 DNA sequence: TGTGCCAGCTCACCACTGGCGGGTTCGGATACGCAGTATTTT. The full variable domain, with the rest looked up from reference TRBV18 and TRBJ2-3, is NAGVMQNPRHLVRRRGQEARLRCSPMKGHSHVYWYRQLPEEGLKFMVYLQKENIIDESGMPKERFSAEFPKEGPSILRIQQVVRGDSAAYFCASSPLAGSDTQYFGPGTRLTVL.

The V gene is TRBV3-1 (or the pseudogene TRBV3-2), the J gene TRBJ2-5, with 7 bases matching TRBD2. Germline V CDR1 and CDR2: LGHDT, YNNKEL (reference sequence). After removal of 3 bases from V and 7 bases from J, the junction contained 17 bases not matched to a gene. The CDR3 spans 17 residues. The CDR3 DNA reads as TGTGCCAGCAGCCACCGAAGGCTAGCGGATAATGGAGGGACCCAGTACTTC. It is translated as CASSHRRLADNGGTQYF.

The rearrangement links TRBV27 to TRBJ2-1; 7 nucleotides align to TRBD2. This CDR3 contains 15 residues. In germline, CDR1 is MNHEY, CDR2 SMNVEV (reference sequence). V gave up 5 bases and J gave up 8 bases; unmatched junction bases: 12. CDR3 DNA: TGTGCCAGCAGTCCGCGGACTAGTGGTATTGATGAGCAGTTCTTC. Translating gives CASSPRTSGIDEQFF.

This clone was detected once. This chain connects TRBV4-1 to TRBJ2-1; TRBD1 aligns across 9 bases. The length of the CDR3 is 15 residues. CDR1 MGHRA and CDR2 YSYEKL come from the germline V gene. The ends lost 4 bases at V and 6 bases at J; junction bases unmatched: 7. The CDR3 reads CASSPGDRVVNEQFF. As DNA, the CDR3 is TGCGCCAGCAGCCCCGGGGACAGGGTCGTCAATGAGCAGTTCTTC.